These 30 T cell receptor beta chains share one sample of origin, sequenced in a study of T cell changes during pregnancy in multiple sclerosis. Some clones are missing from TCRdb's copy, which holds only in-frame ones; the method was immunoSEQ multiplex PCR. The sample holds under 50,000 clones, around 93% seen once. The starting material was CD8+ T cells from peripheral blood mononuclear cells, obtained in the first trimester of pregnancy. These receptors were obtained from a female donor with multiple sclerosis, enrolled in a pregnancy study.

The rearrangement links TRBV30 to TRBJ2-7; 11 bases map to TRBD1. CDR1 is GTSNPN and CDR2 is SVGIG in the germline V gene (reference sequence). This CDR3 contains 16 residues. Losses at the gene ends were 1 base for V and 0 bases for J; bases not matched to a gene: 5. The CDR3 DNA sequence: TGTGCCTGGAGTGAGACCGGGACAGGGGGCTCCTACGAGCAGTACTTC. It encodes CAWSETGTGGSYEQYF.

The J gene is TRBJ2-7, the V gene TRBV5-1, with 7 bases fitting TRBD2. Germline V gives CDR1 SGHRS, CDR2 YFSETQ. The trim removed 0 bases at V and 0 bases at J, leaving 3 bases unmatched. This CDR3 has 15 amino acids. CDR3 residues: CASSLGGGSSYEQYF. The CDR3 DNA sequence: TGCGCCAGCAGCTTGGGCGGGGGTAGCTCCTACGAGCAGTACTTC.

CDR3 DNA sequence: TGTGCCAGCAGCCGCGGACAGGGTAGGTTCGGTGAGCAGTTCTTC. This gives the protein CASSRGQGRFGEQFF. This chain connects TRBV5-6 to TRBJ2-1; 8 bases agree with TRBD1. Germline V gives CDR1 SGHDT, CDR2 YYEEEE. CDR3 length equals 15 residues. Trimming removed 4 bases from V and 9 bases from J; junction bases left unmatched: 12.

The genes are TRBV4-3 and TRBJ2-7, with TRBD2 as a possible D gene (6 bases). Germline CDR1 LGHNA, CDR2 YSLEER. Trimming removed 1 base from V and 1 base from J, with 8 bases in between. This CDR3 contains 14 residues. In DNA, the CDR3 is TGCGCCAGCAGCCAAGGTCGGGGGTCCTACGAGCAGTACTTC. As protein: CASSQGRGSYEQYF.

This sequence joins TRBV9 and TRBJ1-1; weak D call: TRBD1 (6 bases). V lost 2 bases and J lost 3, with 17 bases in between. The germline V gene encodes CDR1 SGDLS and CDR2 YYNGEE. The CDR3 spans 16 residues. CDR3 nucleotides: TGTGCCAGCAGCGTCTCCGTCGCCGAGGGGGACACTGAAGCTTTCTTT. Translation gives CASSVSVAEGDTEAFF.

The gene calls are TRBV15 and TRBJ2-3; D is undetermined. The germline V gene encodes CDR1 LNHNV and CDR2 YYDKDF (reference sequence). This CDR3 has 13 amino acids. V was shortened by 5 bases and J by 0 bases, with 6 bases between the two germline ends. The CDR3 nucleotides read TGTGCCACCAGCTCTACTAGCACAGATACGCAGTATTTT. Translating it yields CATSSTSTDTQYF.

V usage is TRBV9 and J usage is TRBJ2-2; tentative D call: TRBD1 (6 bases). CDR1 is SGDLS, CDR2 YYNGEE, per germline. The germline V and J ends were trimmed by 4 bases and 6 bases, with 16 bases remaining between them. The CDR3 has 15 amino acids. The CDR3 DNA reads as TGTGCCAGCAGCCCACGGGACCAGGGGTCCGGGGAGCTGTTTTTT. This translates into CASSPRDQGSGELFF.

The chain recombines TRBV6-1 with TRBJ1-1; TRBD1 matches at 9 bases. The V segment lost 4 bases and the J segment 4 bases; nucleotides outside the gene matches: 13. Germline V CDR1 and CDR2: MNHNS, SASEGT. There are 17 residues in the CDR3. The chain's CDR3 is CASSASGQGLGVTEAFF. The CDR3 nucleotides are TGTGCCAGCAGTGCCTCGGGACAGGGCTTAGGGGTCACTGAAGCTTTCTTT.

Of note for this clone: The sample contains more than one DNA sequence encoding this CDR3. V is TRBV27 and J is TRBJ1-5; D unresolved. CDR3 length equals 14 residues. The V end lost 0 bases, the J end lost 0 bases, and 3 bases lay between the germline ends. The germline V gene has CDR1 MNHEY and CDR2 SMNVEV (reference sequence). CDR3: CASSLSSSNQPQHF. CDR3 nucleotides: TGTGCCAGCAGTTTATCGAGTAGCAATCAGCCCCAGCATTTT.

This chain links TRBV5-5 with TRBJ1-1; D is perhaps TRBD1 (6 bases). Between the trimmed V and J ends, which lost 4 bases and 3 bases, there was a span of 19 bases. CDR3 size: 16 residues. CDR1 is SGHKS, CDR2 YYEKEE, per germline (reference sequence). The CDR3 sequence is CASSVDDRPLDTEAFF. In DNA, the CDR3 is TGTGCCAGCAGCGTAGATGACAGGCCTCTGGACACTGAAGCTTTCTTT.

V usage is TRBV5-1 and J usage is TRBJ2-1, with 7 bases that match TRBD2. The trim removed 2 bases at V and 8 bases at J, leaving 10 bases unmatched. Germline values: CDR1 SGHRS, CDR2 YFSETQ. The CDR3 is 15 residues long. DNA of the CDR3: TGCGCCAGCAGCTTAGGATTCGGGAGCGGGGATGAGCAGTTCTTC. Translated, it gives CASSLGFGSGDEQFF. The variable domain in full, completed from reference TRBV5-1 and TRBJ2-1, reads KAGVTQTPRYLIKTRGQQVTLSCSPISGHRSVSWYQQTPGQGLQFLFEYFSETQRNKGNFPGRFSGRQFSNSRSEMNVSTLELGDSALYLCASSLGFGSGDEQFFGPGTRLTVL.

This rearrangement joins TRBV4-1 to TRBJ2-2, with unresolved D. CDR1 is MGHRA, CDR2 YSYEKL, per germline. The V end lost 4 bases, the J end lost 1 base, and 7 bases lay between the germline ends. This CDR3 is built from 14 residues. The CDR3 protein is CASSPGLNTGELFF. CDR3 nucleotides: TGCGCCAGCAGCCCCGGGTTGAACACCGGGGAGCTGTTTTTT.

This chain connects TRBV7-6 to TRBJ2-1; 9 bases align to TRBD2. The CDR3 covers 16 residues. The V segment lost 1 base and the J segment 5 bases; nucleotides outside the gene matches: 6. CDR1 and CDR2 (germline): SGHVS, FNYEAQ. CDR3 sequence reads: CASSLVPSGTNNEQFF. Written as DNA, the CDR3 is TGTGCCAGCAGCTTAGTCCCTAGCGGGACTAACAATGAGCAGTTCTTC.

The chain links TRBV5-1 to TRBJ2-1; tentatively, D is TRBD2 (6 bases). Trimming pared 3 bases from V and 0 bases from J, leaving 16 bases between. This CDR3 is built from 17 residues. Germline-derived CDR1 and CDR2 are SGHRS and YFSETQ. The CDR3 region has the DNA TGCGCCAGCAGCTCGGGGGAGACGAGTACCTCCTACAATGAGCAGTTCTTC. This gives the protein CASSSGETSTSYNEQFF.

Regarding this clone: Compared with germline, one end of the junction differs, possibly owing to a read error. The V call is TRBV7-9, the J call TRBJ1-2; weak D call: TRBD1 (6 bases). Germline CDR1 and CDR2: SEHNR and FQNEAQ (reference sequence). This CDR3 is 14 amino acids long. The CDR3 DNA reads as TGTGCCAGCAGCCTAGCGGACAGTGGATATGGCTACACCTTC. Amino acids: CASSLADSGYGYTF. Filled out from reference TRBV7-9 and TRBJ1-2, the complete variable domain reads DTGVSQNPRHKITKRGQNVTFRCDPISEHNRLYWYRQTLGQGPEFLTYFQNEAQLEKSRLLSDRFSAERPKGSFSTLEIQRTEQGDSAMYLCASSLADSGYGYTFGSGTRLTVV.

The V and J genes are TRBV28 and TRBJ2-3; no firm D call. The CDR3 has 11 residues. In germline, CDR1 is MDHEN, CDR2 SYDVKM. The V end was cut by 5 bases, the J end by 3 bases, with 3 bases between. In DNA form, the CDR3 reads TGTGCCAGCAGTGAGACAGATACGCAGTATTTT. Protein product: CASSETDTQYF.

CDR3 residues: CASRAGGSNEQFF. The DNA of the CDR3 is TGCGCCAGCAGGGCGGGAGGGAGTAATGAGCAGTTCTTC. This sequence joins TRBV5-1 and TRBJ2-1, with 9 bases identical to TRBD2. The CDR3 length is 13 residues. Trimming took 5 bases from V and 7 from J; bases not matched to a gene: 4. Germline assignment: CDR1 SGHRS and CDR2 YFSETQ.

This chain uses TRBV19 with TRBJ1-1; TRBD1 is a possible D gene (5 bases). Trimming removed 6 bases from V and 1 base from J, with 12 bases in between. This CDR3 region has 14 residues. Germline-derived CDR1 and CDR2 are LNHDA and SQIVND (reference sequence). The CDR3 region is CASSLDIANTEAFF. In DNA form, the CDR3 reads TGTGCCAGTAGCCTGGACATCGCGAACACTGAAGCTTTCTTT. The whole variable domain, remainder taken from reference TRBV19 and TRBJ1-1, is DGGITQSPKYLFRKEGQNVTLSCEQNLNHDAMYWYRQDPGQGLRLIYYSQIVNDFQKGDIAEGYSVSREKKESFPLTVTSAQKNPTAFYLCASSLDIANTEAFFGQGTRLTVV.

This chain links TRBV5-1 with TRBJ2-1; D is possibly TRBD2 (5 bases). CDR1 and CDR2 from the germline V gene are SGHRS and YFSETQ. This CDR3 has 17 residues. The V end was cut by 2 bases, the J end by 6 bases, with 21 bases between. CDR3 protein: CASSLSNVGEGGNEQFF. Here the CDR3 DNA reads TGCGCCAGCAGCTTATCAAATGTGGGAGAAGGAGGCAATGAGCAGTTCTTC.

The chain links TRBV11-2 to TRBJ2-1, with 13 bases matching TRBD2. This CDR3 is 16 amino acids long. CDR1 SGHAT and CDR2 FQNNGV come from the germline V gene. J lost 0 bases, V lost 8 bases, and 4 bases had no gene match. CDR3 sequence reads: CASGWTSGSSYNEQFF. The CDR3 nucleotides read TGTGCCAGCGGGTGGACTAGCGGGAGCTCCTACAATGAGCAGTTCTTC.

The rearrangement joins TRBV19 to TRBJ2-7; D not certain. The CDR3 has 13 residues. Germline lookup yields CDR1 LNHDA and CDR2 SQIVND (reference sequence). The V end was cut by 6 bases, the J end by 3 bases, with 12 bases between. CDR3 residues: CASSSHLNYEQYF. CDR3 nucleotide sequence: TGTGCCAGTAGCTCGCACCTAAACTACGAGCAGTACTTC.

The J gene is TRBJ1-1, the V gene TRBV4-1; D not resolved. V lost 1 base, J lost 4 bases, and 7 bases lay in between. CDR3 length equals 13 residues. Germline values: CDR1 MGHRA, CDR2 YSYEKL. The chain's CDR3 is CASSQGAATEAFF. The CDR3, as DNA: TGCGCCAGCAGCCAAGGGGCAGCCACTGAAGCTTTCTTT.

The rearrangement joins TRBV28 to TRBJ2-2; TRBD2 matches at 11 bases. This CDR3 has 16 residues. CDR1 and CDR2 (germline): MDHEN, SYDVKM. The junction had 7 bases not matched to a gene; V was cut back by 7 bases and J by 3 bases. This chain's CDR3 is CASKRRTSGHTGELFF. The CDR3 DNA sequence: TGTGCCAGCAAAAGAAGGACTAGCGGGCACACCGGGGAGCTGTTTTTT.

The chain uses TRBV5-1 and TRBJ1-4; TRBD1 might be the D (5 bases). Trimming removed 5 bases at V and 0 bases at J, with 8 bases between. The CDR3 has 14 residues. In germline, CDR1 is SGHRS, CDR2 YFSETQ. CDR3 amino acids: CASRLQATNEKLFF. The CDR3 DNA sequence: TGCGCCAGCAGATTACAGGCAACTAATGAAAAACTGTTTTTT.

The chain joins TRBV11-2 to TRBJ2-7; 7 bases match TRBD2. In germline, CDR1 is SGHAT, CDR2 FQNNGV. After removal of 3 bases from V and 3 bases from J, the junction contained 5 bases not matched to a gene. This CDR3 is 14 amino acids long. The CDR3 protein is CASSFAGDGYEQYF. The CDR3 nucleotides are TGTGCCAGCAGCTTTGCGGGAGATGGCTACGAGCAGTACTTC.

The rearrangement links TRBV19 to TRBJ2-7, with a weak D call TRBD1 (6 bases). The CDR3 length is 14 residues. Germline V gene sequence: CDR1 LNHDA, CDR2 SQIVND (reference sequence). V was shortened by 5 bases and J by 0 bases, with 11 bases between the two germline ends. CDR3 protein: CASSPSDSSYEQYF. The CDR3 region has the DNA TGTGCCAGTAGTCCGTCGGACAGCTCCTACGAGCAGTACTTC.

The chain carries TRBV4-1 and TRBJ1-5, with 7 bases that match TRBD1. This CDR3 is 15 amino acids long. V lost 2 bases to trimming and J lost 6 bases; unmatched junction nucleotides: 7. Germline CDR1 and CDR2: MGHRA and YSYEKL. CDR3 amino acids: CASSQITGVVQPQHF. CDR3 in DNA: TGCGCCAGCAGCCAAATAACAGGGGTAGTTCAGCCCCAGCATTTT.

J is TRBJ1-1 and V is TRBV4-3; no reliable D call. V was clipped by 1 base and J by 0 bases, with 9 bases between them. CDR3 size: 15 residues. Germline V lookup: CDR1 LGHNA, CDR2 YSLEER. The CDR3 protein is CASSQGVAMNTEAFF. CDR3 nucleotide sequence: TGCGCCAGCAGCCAAGGGGTAGCCATGAACACTGAAGCTTTCTTT.

The CDR3 DNA reads as TGTGCCAGCAGTGAGGTCTTAGCGGGAGGGGCCGGGGAGCTGTTTTTT. This sequence encodes CASSEVLAGGAGELFF. The chain combines TRBV7-3 with TRBJ2-2; 11 positions match TRBD2. Germline CDR1 is SGHTA and CDR2 is FQGTGA. Trimming cost V 6 bases and J 6 bases; bases outside gene matches: 9. The CDR3 runs to 16 residues.

V gene TRBV5-1 combines with J gene TRBJ1-5; tentative D call: TRBD1 (5 bases). Trimming shortened V by 1 base and J by 1 base, and 9 bases separated the two germline ends. Germline V CDR1 and CDR2: SGHRS, YFSETQ. This CDR3 has 15 amino acids. The CDR3 sequence is CASSLFGGSNQPQHF. As DNA, the CDR3 is TGCGCCAGCAGCTTGTTCGGGGGGAGCAATCAGCCCCAGCATTTT.